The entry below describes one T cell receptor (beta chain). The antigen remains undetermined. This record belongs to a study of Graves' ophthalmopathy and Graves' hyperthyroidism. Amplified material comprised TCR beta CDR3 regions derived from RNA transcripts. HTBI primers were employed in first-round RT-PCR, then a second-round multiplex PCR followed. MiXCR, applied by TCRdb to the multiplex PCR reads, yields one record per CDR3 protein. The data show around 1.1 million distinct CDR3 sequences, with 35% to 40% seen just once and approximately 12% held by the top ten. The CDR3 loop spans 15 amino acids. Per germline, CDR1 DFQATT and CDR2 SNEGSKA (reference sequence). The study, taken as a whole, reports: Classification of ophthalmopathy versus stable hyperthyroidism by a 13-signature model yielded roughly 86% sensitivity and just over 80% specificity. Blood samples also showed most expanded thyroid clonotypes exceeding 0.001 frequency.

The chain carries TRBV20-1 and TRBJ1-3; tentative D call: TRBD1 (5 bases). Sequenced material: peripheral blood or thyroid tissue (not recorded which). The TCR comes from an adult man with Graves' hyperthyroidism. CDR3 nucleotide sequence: TGCAGCGTTGAGCTGGGGGAAGGCTCTGGAAACACCATATATTTT. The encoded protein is CSVELGEGSGNTIYF.